The source of this T cell receptor (beta chain) is a study of cytomegalovirus exposure and HLA in healthy donors. Whole-study context: Previous work identified roughly 120 million unique TCR beta sequences from 150 million to 200 million T cells.

The V end was cut by 6 bases, the J end by 1 base, with 16 bases between. The CDR3 totals 15 residues. CDR1 is MNHEY, CDR2 SMNVEV, per germline (reference sequence). Notes on this clone: Its target is unknown.

PCR primers comprised 60 Vbeta and 13 Jbeta primers. Here immunoSEQ multiplex PCR was the method, and the copy in TCRdb shows in-frame clones only, minus some. The sample lists about 120,000 clones; roughly 8.6% were seen once. Overall study results and limits: Highest at DRB1 and lowest at HLA-C, TCR association rates differed among HLA loci in a later analysis.

This TCR was recovered from a woman between 40 and 55 years old in good health and CMV-seropositive. The specimen was PBMCs. The chain links TRBV27 to TRBJ2-7; the D gene is possibly TRBD2 (6 bases). CDR3 amino acids: CASRPGTLGSYEQYF. CDR3 DNA sequence: TGTGCCAGCAGACCCGGGACTCTAGGGTCCTACGAGCAGTACTTC.